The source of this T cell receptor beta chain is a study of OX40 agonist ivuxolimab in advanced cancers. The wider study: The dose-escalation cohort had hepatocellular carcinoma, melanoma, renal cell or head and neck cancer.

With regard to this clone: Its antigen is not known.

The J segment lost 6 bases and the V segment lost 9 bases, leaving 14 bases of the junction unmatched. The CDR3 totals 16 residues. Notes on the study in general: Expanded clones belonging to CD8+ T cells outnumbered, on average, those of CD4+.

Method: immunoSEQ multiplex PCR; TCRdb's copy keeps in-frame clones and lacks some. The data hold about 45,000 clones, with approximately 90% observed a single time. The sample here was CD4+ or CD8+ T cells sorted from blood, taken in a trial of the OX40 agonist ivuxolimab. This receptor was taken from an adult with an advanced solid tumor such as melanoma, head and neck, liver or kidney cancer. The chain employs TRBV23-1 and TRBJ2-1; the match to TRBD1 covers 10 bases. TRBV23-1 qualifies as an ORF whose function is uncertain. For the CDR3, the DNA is TGCGCCAGACCGAACGACCCGGGACAGGGGCTCAATGAGCAGTTCTTC. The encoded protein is CARPNDPGQGLNEQFF.